Listed here are 21 T cell receptor beta chains from one sample, sequenced in a study of T cell responses to AZD1222 COVID-19 vaccine. Assay: immunoSEQ multiplex PCR; the TCRdb copy retains only in-frame clones and omits some. The table includes roughly 130,000 clones, roughly nine tenths detected once. Here the sequenced sample was peripheral blood, taken 28 days after the second AZD1222 dose. These receptors all come from an adult who received the AZD1222 COVID-19 vaccine.

The chain joins TRBV27 to TRBJ2-7; a possible D gene is TRBD2 (5 bases). The CDR3 loop spans 16 amino acids. V lost 2 bases, J lost 0 bases, and 14 bases lay in between. Germline V gene sequence: CDR1 MNHEY, CDR2 SMNVEV (reference sequence). DNA of the CDR3: TGTGCCAGCAGTTTAAGCAGCGGAGGCCTCTCCTACGAGCAGTACTTC. Amino acid sequence: CASSLSSGGLSYEQYF.

This chain links TRBV6-5 with TRBJ2-5; 8 nucleotides line up with TRBD2. The germline gives CDR1 MNHEY, CDR2 SVGAGI. Trimming cost V 8 bases and J 5 bases; bases outside gene matches: 10. The CDR3 is 14 residues long. CDR3 in amino acids: CASQGAGARETQYF. DNA for the CDR3: TGTGCCAGCCAAGGAGCGGGGGCGAGGGAGACCCAGTACTTC.

The chain combines TRBV7-6 with TRBJ2-3; perhaps TRBD2 as D (7 bases). Per the germline V gene, CDR1 is SGHVS and CDR2 is FNYEAQ. The CDR3 sequence is 15 residues long. V was shortened by 1 base and J by 6 bases, with 14 bases between the two germline ends. The CDR3 region is CASSLGGGAWDTQYF. The CDR3 bases are TGTGCCAGCAGCTTAGGAGGGGGGGCGTGGGATACGCAGTATTTT.

CDR3 nucleotide sequence: TGTGCCAGCTCACCGAGGCCGAGCTCCTACAATGAGCAGTTCTTC. This encodes CASSPRPSSYNEQFF. This chain joins TRBV18 and TRBJ2-1; D is ambiguous. Trimming took 3 bases from V and 0 from J, leaving 9 bases between them. This CDR3 contains 15 residues. Germline lookup yields CDR1 KGHSH and CDR2 LQKENI.

V usage is TRBV25-1 and J usage is TRBJ1-2; a weak D match, TRBD1 (6 bases). V was cut by 6 bases and J by 5 bases, with 13 bases left in between. The CDR3 runs 13 residues. CDR1 is MGHDK and CDR2 is SYGVNS in the germline V gene. CDR3 sequence: CASSPRGAYGYTF. As DNA, the CDR3 is TGTGCCAGCAGCCCGCGGGGGGCTTATGGCTACACCTTC.

V is TRBV6-2 or TRBV6-3 and J is TRBJ2-2; D perhaps matches TRBD1 (5 bases). The CDR3 has 15 residues. Germline-derived CDR1 and CDR2 are MNHEY and SVGEGT. Between the trimmed V and J ends, which lost 3 bases and 4 bases, there was a span of 12 bases. The CDR3 spells CASSYRQGSTGELFF. The CDR3 region has the DNA TGTGCCAGCAGTTATCGGCAGGGCAGCACCGGGGAGCTGTTTTTT.

CDR3 sequence (DNA): TGTGCCAGCAGTTCCGGGGGATTAGCGGGACATGAGCAGTTCTTC. Translation gives CASSSGGLAGHEQFF. The genes are TRBV7-7 and TRBJ2-1, with TRBD2 matching over 8 bases. The CDR3 totals 15 residues. Germline CDR1 reads SSHAT; CDR2 reads FNYEAQ (reference sequence). V lost 6 bases and J lost 8; bases outside the gene matches: 12.

V usage is TRBV4-3 and J usage is TRBJ2-3; D perhaps matches TRBD2 (6 bases). Germline V gives CDR1 LGHNA, CDR2 YSLEER. V dropped 0 bases and J dropped 2 bases, with 12 bases sitting between them. This CDR3 contains 16 residues. CDR3 in DNA: TGCGCCAGCAGCCAAGATTCAGCGGGTTTCACAGATACGCAGTATTTT. Its protein product is CASSQDSAGFTDTQYF.

This chain uses TRBV7-9 with TRBJ1-6; D is unclear. Germline V CDR1 and CDR2: SEHNR, FQNEAQ (reference sequence). Trimming took off 3 bases at V and 5 bases at J, with 11 bases between the two ends. The CDR3 runs to 15 residues. The CDR3 DNA is TGTGCCAGCAGCTTGGACCGGAGGGATAATTCACCCCTCCACTTT. Protein sequence: CASSLDRRDNSPLHF.

V and J are TRBV7-2 and TRBJ1-4; TRBD1 is a possible D gene (5 bases). The CDR3 contains 14 residues. V lost 4 bases, J lost 8 bases, and 14 bases lay in between. CDR1 SGHTA and CDR2 FQGNSA come from the germline V gene. CDR3 region: CASSSMGGGEKLFF. CDR3 bases: TGTGCCAGCAGCTCAATGGGGGGAGGAGAAAAACTGTTTTTT.

This clone was counted a single time. The chain carries TRBV7-3 and TRBJ2-3; D unclear. This CDR3 has 13 residues. In germline, CDR1 is SGHTA, CDR2 FQGTGA. V was clipped by 2 bases and J by 2 bases, with 5 bases between them. In DNA, the CDR3 is TGTGCCAGCAGCTTACTTCCCACAGATACGCAGTATTTT. It is translated as CASSLLPTDTQYF.

The V gene is TRBV5-4, the J gene TRBJ2-7, with D perhaps matching TRBD1 or TRBD2 (5 bases each). V was pared by 4 bases and J by 3 bases, with 14 bases between. This CDR3 comprises 14 residues. CDR1 and CDR2 (germline): SGHNT, YYREEE (reference sequence). The CDR3 sequence is CASSETGADYEQYF. CDR3 DNA: TGTGCCAGCAGCGAAACCGGGGCCGACTACGAGCAGTACTTC. The whole variable domain, filled in from reference TRBV5-4 and TRBJ2-7, reads ETGVTQSPTHLIKTRGQQVTLRCSSQSGHNTVSWYQQALGQGPQFIFQYYREEENGRGNFPPRFSGLQFPNYSSELNVNALELDDSALYLCASSETGADYEQYFGPGTRLTVT.

The chain combines TRBV29-1 with TRBJ2-1; perhaps D is TRBD1 or TRBD2 (6 bases each). Trimming took off 8 bases at V and 5 bases at J, with 16 bases between the two ends. Germline V lookup: CDR1 SQVTM, CDR2 ANQGSEA. The CDR3 contains 13 residues. The CDR3 DNA is TGCAGCCCAAGTAGGAGGGACAACAATGAGCAGTTCTTC. Encoded protein: CSPSRRDNNEQFF.

The CDR3 reads CASSQNGGQETQYF. The CDR3 DNA reads TGCGCCAGCAGCCAAAACGGGGGGCAAGAGACCCAGTACTTC. The V call is TRBV4-3, the J call TRBJ2-5, with 7 bases lining up with TRBD2. Germline V CDR1 and CDR2: LGHNA, YSLEER. There are 14 residues in the CDR3. With 2 bases clipped from V and 2 bases from J, the junction kept 2 bases outside the gene matches.

The chain couples TRBV18 to TRBJ1-1; the D is unclear. Looked up from germline, CDR1 is KGHSH and CDR2 is LQKENI. Trimming removed 3 bases from V and 1 base from J, with 18 bases in between. The CDR3 runs to 17 residues. CDR3: CASSPTAGVPGNTEAFF. Here the CDR3 DNA reads TGTGCCAGCTCACCGACTGCGGGAGTACCCGGGAACACTGAAGCTTTCTTT.

V and J are TRBV5-6 and TRBJ1-2; D call uncertain. Germline lookup yields CDR1 SGHDT and CDR2 YYEEEE. V dropped 2 bases and J dropped 3 bases, with 11 bases sitting between them. The CDR3 consists of 14 residues. The CDR3 DNA reads as TGTGCCAGCAGCTTAAGGGCCCGGGACTATGGCTACACCTTC. This gives the protein CASSLRARDYGYTF.

The chain links TRBV19 to TRBJ2-5; D gene unclear. V lost 3 bases to trimming and J lost 0 bases, with 5 bases between them. The length of the CDR3 is 13 residues. Per germline, CDR1 LNHDA and CDR2 SQIVND (reference sequence). In nucleotides, the CDR3 is TGTGCCAGTAGTATCCGTAACCAAGAGACCCAGTACTTC. It yields the protein CASSIRNQETQYF.

The chain uses TRBV4-1 and TRBJ2-1; no definite D call. Trimming stripped 4 bases from V and 5 bases from J, with 9 bases between. CDR1 and CDR2 (germline): MGHRA, YSYEKL. There are 13 residues in the CDR3. CDR3: CASSPTANNEQFF. The CDR3, as DNA: TGCGCCAGCAGCCCCACAGCGAACAATGAGCAGTTCTTC.

This chain links TRBV6-5 with TRBJ1-6; D possibly corresponds to TRBD1 (5 bases). CDR3 length: 15 amino acids. The V end lost 6 bases, the J end lost 9 bases, and 18 bases lay between the germline ends. The germline V gene has CDR1 MNHEY and CDR2 SVGAGI. In nucleotides, the CDR3 is TGTGCCAGCAGCAGACAAAGGGGTGGAATTTCACCCCTCCACTTT. Protein product: CASSRQRGGISPLHF.

The chain links TRBV3-1 (or the pseudogene TRBV3-2) to TRBJ2-2; no definite D call. This CDR3 is 15 amino acids long. Trimming took 1 base from V and 3 from J, leaving 9 bases between them. CDR1 is LGHDT, CDR2 YNNKEL, per germline (reference sequence). CDR3: CASSQGVPDTGELFF. DNA of the CDR3: TGTGCCAGCAGCCAAGGGGTCCCGGACACCGGGGAGCTGTTTTTT.

V is TRBV28 and J is TRBJ1-4, with D hard to call. The V and J ends lost 3 bases and 10 bases respectively, with 12 bases between them. CDR1 and CDR2 from the germline V gene are MDHEN and SYDVKM. There are 13 residues in the CDR3. The CDR3 DNA reads as TGTGCCAGCAGTTTCCTCCAAGGGCCAAAACTGTTTTTT. Protein product: CASSFLQGPKLFF.